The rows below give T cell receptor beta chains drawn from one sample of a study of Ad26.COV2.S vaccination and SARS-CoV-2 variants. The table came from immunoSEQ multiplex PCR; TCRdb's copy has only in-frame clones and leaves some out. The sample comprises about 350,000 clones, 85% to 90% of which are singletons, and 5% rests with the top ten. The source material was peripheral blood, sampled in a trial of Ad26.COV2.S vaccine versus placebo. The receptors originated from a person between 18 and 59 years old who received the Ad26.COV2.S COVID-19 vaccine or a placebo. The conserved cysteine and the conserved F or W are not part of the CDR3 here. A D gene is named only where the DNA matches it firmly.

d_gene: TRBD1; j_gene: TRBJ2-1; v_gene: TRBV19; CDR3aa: ATGLGGQGARYEQF
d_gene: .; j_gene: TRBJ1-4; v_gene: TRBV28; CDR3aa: ASSPGTTTNEKLF
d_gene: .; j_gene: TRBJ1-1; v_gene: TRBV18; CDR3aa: ASSPPTATEAF
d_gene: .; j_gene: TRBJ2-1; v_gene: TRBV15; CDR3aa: ATSKRGLYNEQF
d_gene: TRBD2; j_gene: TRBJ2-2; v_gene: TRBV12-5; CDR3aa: ASLTGYLAGGPITGELF
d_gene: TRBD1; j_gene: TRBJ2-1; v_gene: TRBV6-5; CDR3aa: ASIGGPSYNEQF
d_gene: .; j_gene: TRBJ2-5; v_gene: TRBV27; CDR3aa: ASSSSYQETQY
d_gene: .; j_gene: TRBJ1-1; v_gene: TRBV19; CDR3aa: ASSIPGAPMNTEAF
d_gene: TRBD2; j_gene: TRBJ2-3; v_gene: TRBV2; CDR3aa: ASSGALAGGTDTQY
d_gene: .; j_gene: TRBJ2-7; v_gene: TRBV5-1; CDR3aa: ASSSGASGSYEQY
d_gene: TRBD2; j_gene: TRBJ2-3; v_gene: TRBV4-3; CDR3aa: ASSQPRASGGTDTQY
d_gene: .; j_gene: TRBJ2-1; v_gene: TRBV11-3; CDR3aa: ASSSGPNEQF
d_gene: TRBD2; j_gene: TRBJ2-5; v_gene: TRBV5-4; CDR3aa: ASSPGLAGGRGETQY
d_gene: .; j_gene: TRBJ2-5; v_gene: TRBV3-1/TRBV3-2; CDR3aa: ASSQQGLETQY
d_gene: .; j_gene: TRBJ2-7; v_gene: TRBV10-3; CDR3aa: AILDRINYEQY
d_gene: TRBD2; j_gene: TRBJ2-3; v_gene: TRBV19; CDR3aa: ASTSGVSYTQY
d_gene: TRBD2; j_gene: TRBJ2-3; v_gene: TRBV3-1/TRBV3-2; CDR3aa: ASSRPSTSGISDTQY
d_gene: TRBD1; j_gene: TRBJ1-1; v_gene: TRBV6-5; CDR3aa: ASSWGQPNTEAF
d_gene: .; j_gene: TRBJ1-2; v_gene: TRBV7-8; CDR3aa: ASSLSIAGYGYT
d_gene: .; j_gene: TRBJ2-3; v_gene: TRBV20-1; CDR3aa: SASRDTQY
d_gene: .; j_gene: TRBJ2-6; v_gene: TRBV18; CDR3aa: ASSQLQGTGANVLT
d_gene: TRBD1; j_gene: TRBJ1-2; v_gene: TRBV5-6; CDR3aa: ASSEAPGTGGSYGYT
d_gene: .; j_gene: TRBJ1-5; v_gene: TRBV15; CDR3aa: ATSRNSVDQPQH
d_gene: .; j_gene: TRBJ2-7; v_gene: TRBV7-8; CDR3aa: ASSFLSGTSPYEQY
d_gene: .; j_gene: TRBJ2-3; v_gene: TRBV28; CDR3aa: ASRRGGGTDTQY
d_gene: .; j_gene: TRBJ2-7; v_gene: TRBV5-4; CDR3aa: ASRVRELGTYEQY
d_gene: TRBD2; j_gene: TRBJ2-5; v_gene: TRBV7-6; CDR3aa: ASSFTGLAGQETQY
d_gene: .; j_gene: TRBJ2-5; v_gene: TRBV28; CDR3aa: ASSSNRVTWQETQY
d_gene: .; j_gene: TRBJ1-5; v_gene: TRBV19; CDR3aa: ASSIGGTLGNQPQH
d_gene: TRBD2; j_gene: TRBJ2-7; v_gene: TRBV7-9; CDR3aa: ASSFSGGSYEQY
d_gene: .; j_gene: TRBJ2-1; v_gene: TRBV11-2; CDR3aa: ASSLVWDTVDEQF
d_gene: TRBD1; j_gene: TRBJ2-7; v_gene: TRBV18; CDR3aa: ASSRTGGYEQY
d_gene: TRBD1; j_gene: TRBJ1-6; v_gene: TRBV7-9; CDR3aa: ASSSGQGFYNSPLH
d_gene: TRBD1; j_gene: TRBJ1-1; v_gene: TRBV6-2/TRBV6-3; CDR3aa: ASSYAGQGAEDTEAF
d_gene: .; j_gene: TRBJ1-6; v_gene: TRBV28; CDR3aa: ASSLWARGNSPLH
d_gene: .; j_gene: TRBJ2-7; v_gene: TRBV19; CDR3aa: ASSSQGAGYEQY
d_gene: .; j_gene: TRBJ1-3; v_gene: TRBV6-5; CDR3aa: ASSYGGPTSGNTIY
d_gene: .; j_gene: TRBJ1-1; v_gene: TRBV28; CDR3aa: ASSLGEDGMNTEAF
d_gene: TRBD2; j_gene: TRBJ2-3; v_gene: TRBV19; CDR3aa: ASSKRTSGRVNTQY
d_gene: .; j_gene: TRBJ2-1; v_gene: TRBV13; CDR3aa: ASSFLGGSGDNEQF
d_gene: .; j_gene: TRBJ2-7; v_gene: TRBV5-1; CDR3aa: ASRQDSISLYEQY
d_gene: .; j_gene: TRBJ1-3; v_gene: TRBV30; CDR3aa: AWSGQPAGNTIY
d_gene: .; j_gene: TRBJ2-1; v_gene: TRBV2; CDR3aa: ASSEQGGSLLQF
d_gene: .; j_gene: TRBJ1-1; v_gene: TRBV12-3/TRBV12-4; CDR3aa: ASSLHENTEAF
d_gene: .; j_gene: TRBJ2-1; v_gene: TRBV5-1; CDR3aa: ASSLSSSYNEQF
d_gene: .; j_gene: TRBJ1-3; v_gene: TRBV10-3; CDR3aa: AISESLAGSGNTIY
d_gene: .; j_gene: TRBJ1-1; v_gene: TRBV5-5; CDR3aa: ASSLVGEGTEAF
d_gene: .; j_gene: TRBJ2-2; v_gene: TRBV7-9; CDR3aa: ASSLDIGELF
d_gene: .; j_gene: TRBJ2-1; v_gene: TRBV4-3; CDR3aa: ASSQDGRYSYNEQF
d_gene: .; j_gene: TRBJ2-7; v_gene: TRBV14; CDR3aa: ASSQDEALPYEQY
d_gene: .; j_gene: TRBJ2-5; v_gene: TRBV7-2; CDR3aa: ASSRQSQETQY
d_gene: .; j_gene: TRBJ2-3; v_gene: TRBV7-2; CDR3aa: ASSSGTSASTDTQY
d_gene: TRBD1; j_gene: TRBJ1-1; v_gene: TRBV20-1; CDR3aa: SASSTGVGEAF
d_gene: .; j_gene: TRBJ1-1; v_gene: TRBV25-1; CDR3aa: ASSEDNEAF
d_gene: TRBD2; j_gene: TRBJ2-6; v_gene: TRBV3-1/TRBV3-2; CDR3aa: ASSPGTSGSGANVLT
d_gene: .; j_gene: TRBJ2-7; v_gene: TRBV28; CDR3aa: ASIPHNRYEQY
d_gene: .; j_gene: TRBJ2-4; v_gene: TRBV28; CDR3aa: ASSQEPSAKNIQY
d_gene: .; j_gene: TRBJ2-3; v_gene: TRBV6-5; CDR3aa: ASTREGTDTQY
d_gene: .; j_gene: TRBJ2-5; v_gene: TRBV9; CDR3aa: ASSVDASRKTQY